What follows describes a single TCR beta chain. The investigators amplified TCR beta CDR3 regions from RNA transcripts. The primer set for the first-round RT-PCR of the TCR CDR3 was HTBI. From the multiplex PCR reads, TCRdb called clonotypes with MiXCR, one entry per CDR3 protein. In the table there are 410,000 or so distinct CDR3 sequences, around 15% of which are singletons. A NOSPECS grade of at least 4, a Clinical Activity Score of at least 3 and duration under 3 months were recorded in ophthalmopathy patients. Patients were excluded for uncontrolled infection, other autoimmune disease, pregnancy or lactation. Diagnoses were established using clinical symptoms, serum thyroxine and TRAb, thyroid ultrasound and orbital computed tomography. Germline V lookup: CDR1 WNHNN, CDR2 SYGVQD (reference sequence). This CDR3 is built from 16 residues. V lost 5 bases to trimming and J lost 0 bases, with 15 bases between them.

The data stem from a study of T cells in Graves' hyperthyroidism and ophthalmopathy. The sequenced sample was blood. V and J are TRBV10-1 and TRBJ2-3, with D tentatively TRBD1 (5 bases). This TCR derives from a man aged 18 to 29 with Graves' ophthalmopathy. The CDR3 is CASSPRTRSSTDTQYF. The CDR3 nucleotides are TGCGCCAGCAGTCCCCGGACAAGATCTAGCACAGATACGCAGTATTTT.